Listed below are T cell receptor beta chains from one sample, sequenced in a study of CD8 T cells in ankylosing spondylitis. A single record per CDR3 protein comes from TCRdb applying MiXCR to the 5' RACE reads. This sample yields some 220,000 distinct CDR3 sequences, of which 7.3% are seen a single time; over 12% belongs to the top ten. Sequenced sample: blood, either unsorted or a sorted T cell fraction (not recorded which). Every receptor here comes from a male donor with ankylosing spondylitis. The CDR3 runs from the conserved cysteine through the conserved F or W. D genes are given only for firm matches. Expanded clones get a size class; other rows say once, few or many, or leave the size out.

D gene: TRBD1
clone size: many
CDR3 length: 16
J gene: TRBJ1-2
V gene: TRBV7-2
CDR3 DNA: TGTGCCAGCAGCTTAACCCTCTCCGGGACAGACTATGGCTACACCTTC
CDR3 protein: CASSLTLSGTDYGYTF

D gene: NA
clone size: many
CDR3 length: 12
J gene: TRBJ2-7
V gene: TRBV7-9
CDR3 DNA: TGTGCCAGCAGCGGCTACAATTACGAGCAGTACTTC
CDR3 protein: CASSGYNYEQYF

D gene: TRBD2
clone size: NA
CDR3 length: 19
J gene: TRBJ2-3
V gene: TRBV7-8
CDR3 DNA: TGTGCCAGCAGTTTGACTAGCGGGAGGGCCTGGACTGGCGCGGATACGCAGTATTTT
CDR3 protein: CASSLTSGRAWTGADTQYF

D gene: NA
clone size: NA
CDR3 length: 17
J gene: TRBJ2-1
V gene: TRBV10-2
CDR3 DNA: TGCGCCAGCAGTGATCCAAGCGGCAGGGTAAGGTACAATGAGCAGTTCTTC
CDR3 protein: CASSDPSGRVRYNEQFF

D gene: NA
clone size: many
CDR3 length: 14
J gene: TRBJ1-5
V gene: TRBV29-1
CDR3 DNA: TGCAGCGTCGCCCCCCGTGGGGTGGGGCAGCCCCAGCATTTT
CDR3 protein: CSVAPRGVGQPQHF

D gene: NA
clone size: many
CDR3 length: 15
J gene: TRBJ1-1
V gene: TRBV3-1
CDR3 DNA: TGTGCCAGCAGCCCTGCCAGGGAAACGAACACTGAAGCTTTCTTT
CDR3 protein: CASSPARETNTEAFF

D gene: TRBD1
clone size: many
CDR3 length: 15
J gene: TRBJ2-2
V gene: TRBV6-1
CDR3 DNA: TGTGCCAGCCGAGGGGCAGGGGGCGAGACCGGGGAGCTGTTTTTT
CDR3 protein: CASRGAGGETGELFF

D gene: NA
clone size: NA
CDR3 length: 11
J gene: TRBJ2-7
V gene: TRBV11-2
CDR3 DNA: TGTGCCAGCAGCTTATTAAGGGAGCAGTACTTC
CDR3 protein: CASSLLREQYF

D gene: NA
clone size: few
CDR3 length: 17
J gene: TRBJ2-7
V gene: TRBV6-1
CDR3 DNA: TGTGCCAGCAGTGAAAGGAGAGGGGCAGGGGGGACCTACGAGCAGTACTTC
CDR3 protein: CASSERRGAGGTYEQYF

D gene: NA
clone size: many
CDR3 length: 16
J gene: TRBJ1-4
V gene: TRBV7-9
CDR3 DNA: TGTGCCAGCAGATCTTACACGGCTGCAACTAATGAAAAACTGTTTTTT
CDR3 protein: CASRSYTAATNEKLFF

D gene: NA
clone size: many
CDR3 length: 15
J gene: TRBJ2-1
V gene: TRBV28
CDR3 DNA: TGTGCCAGCAGTTTAGGCGCTTCTATCTACAATGAGCAGTTCTTC
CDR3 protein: CASSLGASIYNEQFF

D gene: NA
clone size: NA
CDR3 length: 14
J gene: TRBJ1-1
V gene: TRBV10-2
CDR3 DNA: TGCGCCAGCAGCCCTAGAGGATTGAACACTGAAGCTTTCTTT
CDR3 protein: CASSPRGLNTEAFF

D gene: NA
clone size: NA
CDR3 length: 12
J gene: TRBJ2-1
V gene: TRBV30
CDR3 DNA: TGTGCCTGGAGTCCAACAGGGCATGAGCAGTTCTTC
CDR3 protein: CAWSPTGHEQFF

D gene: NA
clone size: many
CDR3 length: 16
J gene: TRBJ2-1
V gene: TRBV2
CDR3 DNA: TGTGCCAGCAGTGTGGGCCACCCAAGCTCCTACAATGAGCAGTTCTTC
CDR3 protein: CASSVGHPSSYNEQFF

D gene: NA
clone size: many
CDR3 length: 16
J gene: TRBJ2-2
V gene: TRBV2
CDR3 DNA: TGTGCCAGCAGTGAAAAGGGGACACTAAACACCGGGGAGCTGTTTTTT
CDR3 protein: CASSEKGTLNTGELFF

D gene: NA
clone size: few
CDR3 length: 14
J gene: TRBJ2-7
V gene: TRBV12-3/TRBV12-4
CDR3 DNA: TGTGCCAGCAGTGGGTATCCAGGGGCCCACGAGCAGTACTTC
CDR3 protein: CASSGYPGAHEQYF

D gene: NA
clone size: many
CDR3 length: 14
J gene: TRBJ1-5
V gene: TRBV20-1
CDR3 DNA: TGCAGTGCCCCTTCAGGGGATAGCAATCAGCCCCAGCATTTT
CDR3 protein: CSAPSGDSNQPQHF